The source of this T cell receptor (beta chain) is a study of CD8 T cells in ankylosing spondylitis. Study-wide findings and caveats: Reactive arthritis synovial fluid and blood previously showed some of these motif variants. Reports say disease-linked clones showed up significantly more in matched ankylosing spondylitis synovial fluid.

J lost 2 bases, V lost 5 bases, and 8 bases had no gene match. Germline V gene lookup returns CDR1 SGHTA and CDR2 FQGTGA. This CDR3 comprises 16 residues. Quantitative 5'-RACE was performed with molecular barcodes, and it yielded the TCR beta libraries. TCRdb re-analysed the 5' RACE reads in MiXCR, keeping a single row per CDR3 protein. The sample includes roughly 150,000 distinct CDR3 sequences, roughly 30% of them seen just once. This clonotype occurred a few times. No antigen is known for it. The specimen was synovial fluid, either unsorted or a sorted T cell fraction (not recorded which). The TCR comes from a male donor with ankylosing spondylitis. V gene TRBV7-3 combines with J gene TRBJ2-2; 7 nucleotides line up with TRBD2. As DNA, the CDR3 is TGTGCCAGCAGCGCATCTAGCGGCACCAACACCGGGGAGCTGTTTTTT. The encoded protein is CASSASSGTNTGELFF.